This T cell receptor (beta chain) was sequenced during a study of T-cell memory formation after mild COVID-19. Whole-study findings and limits: Contracting clones localized mainly to CM and EM when CD4+ and mainly to EMRA when CD8+. Memory cells collected pre-infection included some clones that later responded, suggesting cross-reactive memory joined.

This clonotype was observed many times. As yet, its antigen is unknown. Constant-segment primers and 5'RACE yielded cDNA libraries for TCR alpha and TCR beta, each carrying sample barcodes and UMIs. In TCRdb, the 5' RACE reads were re-called with MiXCR into one record per CDR3 protein. The table shows 200,000 or so distinct CDR3 sequences, with around 17% occurring only once. The clonotype was recovered from an adult woman who had mild COVID-19 (a few samples of this study predate the infection). Cell type and time point are not known. Material: PBMCs or a T cell subset sorted from them (not recorded which).

CDR3 amino acids: CASSLGAASYEQYF. Here the CDR3 DNA reads TGCGCCAGCAGCTTGGGGGCAGCCAGCTACGAGCAGTACTTC. V usage is TRBV5-1 and J usage is TRBJ2-7; D not resolved. CDR3 length: 14 amino acids. Germline CDR1 reads SGHRS; CDR2 reads YFSETQ. The V and J ends lost 0 bases and 3 bases respectively, with 10 bases between them. The whole variable domain, remainder taken from reference TRBV5-1 and TRBJ2-7, is KAGVTQTPRYLIKTRGQQVTLSCSPISGHRSVSWYQQTPGQGLQFLFEYFSETQRNKGNFPGRFSGRQFSNSRSEMNVSTLELGDSALYLCASSLGAASYEQYFGPGTRLTVT.